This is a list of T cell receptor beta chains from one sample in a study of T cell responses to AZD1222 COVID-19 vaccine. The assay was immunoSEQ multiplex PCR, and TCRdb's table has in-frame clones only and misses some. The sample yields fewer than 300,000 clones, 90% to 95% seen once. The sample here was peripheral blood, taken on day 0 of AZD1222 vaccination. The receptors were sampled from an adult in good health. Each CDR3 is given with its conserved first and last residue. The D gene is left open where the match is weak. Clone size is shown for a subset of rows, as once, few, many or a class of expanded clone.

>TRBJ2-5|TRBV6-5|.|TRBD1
CASSSGTARETQYF
TGTGCCAGCAGTTCCGGGACAGCTAGAGAGACCCAGTACTTC
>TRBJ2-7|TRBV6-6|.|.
CASKPGPSSYEQYF
TGTGCCAGCAAGCCCGGTCCCAGCTCCTACGAGCAGTACTTC
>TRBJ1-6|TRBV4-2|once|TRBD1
CASSQEGIGDRYSPLHF
TGTGCCAGCAGCCAGGAAGGCATAGGGGACAGGTATTCACCCCTCCACTTT
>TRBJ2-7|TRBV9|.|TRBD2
CASSLGTSGRIYEQYF
TGTGCCAGCAGCTTGGGGACTAGCGGGAGGATCTACGAGCAGTACTTC
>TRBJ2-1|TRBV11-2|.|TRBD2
CASSLDRGDEQFF
TGTGCCAGCAGCTTAGATCGGGGGGATGAGCAGTTCTTC
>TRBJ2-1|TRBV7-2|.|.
CASSLASLAGEQFF
TGTGCCAGCAGCTTAGCGTCCCTAGCCGGTGAGCAGTTCTTC
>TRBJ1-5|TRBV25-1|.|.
CASSEGENQPQHF
TGTGCCAGCAGTGAGGGGGAAAATCAGCCCCAGCATTTT
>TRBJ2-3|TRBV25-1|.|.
CASSVRQGGDTQYF
TGTGCCAGCAGTGTCAGACAGGGAGGGGATACGCAGTATTTT
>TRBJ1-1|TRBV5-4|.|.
CASSPVAGDETEAFF
TGTGCCAGCAGCCCAGTGGCAGGGGATGAAACTGAAGCTTTCTTT
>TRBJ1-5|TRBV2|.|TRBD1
CASTPGTEYQPQHF
TGTGCCAGCACCCCTGGGACAGAGTATCAGCCCCAGCATTTT
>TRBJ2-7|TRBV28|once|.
CASSLGSAYEQYF
TGTGCCAGCAGTTTGGGGAGCGCGTACGAGCAGTACTTC
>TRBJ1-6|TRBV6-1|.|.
CASSEGTALPLHF
TGTGCCAGCAGTGAAGGGACAGCCCTGCCCCTCCACTTT
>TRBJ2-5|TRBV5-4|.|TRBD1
CASSARYGQGERETQYF
TGTGCCAGCAGCGCACGGTATGGACAGGGTGAACGAGAGACCCAGTACTTC
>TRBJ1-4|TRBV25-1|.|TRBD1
CASSDDRQGGVKLFF
TGTGCCAGCAGTGATGATAGACAGGGGGGCGTAAAACTGTTTTTT
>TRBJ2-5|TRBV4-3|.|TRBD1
CASSRKPPGTGNLRETQYF
TGCGCCAGCAGCCGAAAACCCCCCGGGACAGGGAATTTGAGAGAGACCCAGTACTTC
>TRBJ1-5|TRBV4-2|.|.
CASSQEYGTQNQPQHF
TGTGCCAGCAGCCAAGAGTATGGGACTCAAAATCAGCCCCAGCATTTT
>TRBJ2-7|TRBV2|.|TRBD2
CASTRLASYEQYF
TGTGCCAGCACCCGACTAGCCTCCTACGAGCAGTACTTC
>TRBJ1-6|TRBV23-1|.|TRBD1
CASSQSRQGARPLHF
TGCGCCAGCAGTCAATCGCGGCAGGGGGCTAGGCCCCTCCACTTT
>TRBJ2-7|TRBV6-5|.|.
CASREGFSSYEQYF
TGTGCCAGCAGGGAGGGGTTTTCATCCTACGAGCAGTACTTC
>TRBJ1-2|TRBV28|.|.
CASSSGGYGYTF
TGTGCCAGCAGTTCGGGGGGCTATGGCTACACCTTC
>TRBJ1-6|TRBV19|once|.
CASSIKYRSGSYNSPLHF
TGTGCCAGTAGTATAAAGTATAGGTCGGGCTCCTATAATTCACCCCTCCACTTT
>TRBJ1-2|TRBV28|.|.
CASMGIYGYTF
TGTGCCAGCATGGGCATCTATGGCTACACCTTC